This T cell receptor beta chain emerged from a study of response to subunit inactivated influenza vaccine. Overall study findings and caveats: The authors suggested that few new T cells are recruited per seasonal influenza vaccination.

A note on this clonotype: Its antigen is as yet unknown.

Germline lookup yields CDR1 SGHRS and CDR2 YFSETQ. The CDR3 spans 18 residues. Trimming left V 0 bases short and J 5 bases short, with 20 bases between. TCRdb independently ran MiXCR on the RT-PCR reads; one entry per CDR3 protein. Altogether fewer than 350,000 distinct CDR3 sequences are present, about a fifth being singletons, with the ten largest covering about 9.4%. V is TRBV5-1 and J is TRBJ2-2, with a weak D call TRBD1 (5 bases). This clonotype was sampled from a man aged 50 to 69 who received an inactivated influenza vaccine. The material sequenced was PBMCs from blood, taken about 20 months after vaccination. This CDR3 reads CASSLVPGHLGRTGELFF. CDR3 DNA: TGCGCCAGCAGCTTGGTTCCCGGACACCTGGGAAGGACCGGGGAGCTGTTTTTT.